This TCR beta chain was documented in a study of blood T cell repertoires in COVID-19. Sequenced by immunoSEQ multiplex PCR; TCRdb stores in-frame clones only, minus some. The sample shows over 150,000 clones, 88% of them seen only once. V lost 4 bases and J lost 3; bases outside the gene matches: 6. The CDR3 is made up of 15 amino acids. Germline-derived CDR1 and CDR2 are SGDLS and YYNGEE. There are a few counts of this clone. Material: peripheral blood. The TCR was taken from a young man with acute or convalescent COVID-19. The chain has TRBV9 and TRBJ2-1; 8 bases agree with TRBD2. CDR3 in amino acids: CASSRTGGFYNEQFF. CDR3 in DNA: TGTGCCAGCAGCCGTACGGGAGGGTTCTACAATGAGCAGTTCTTC.